The sequence of this TCR beta chain was determined in a study of blood T cells in healthy people across ages (dated by TCRdb to the mid-2010s). About the study as a whole: In model experiments, template switching captured about one uniquely barcoded TCR beta cDNA molecule for every two T cells. To avoid experimental bias, donors of different ages were randomly spread across the sequencing lanes. The donors were divided into four age groups: young (average around 17 years), middle-aged (around 41), aged (approximately 62) and long-lived (about 84). To track age-related changes in TCR beta repertoire diversity, the study relied on deep sequencing normalized with unique cDNA molecular identifiers. Using the same blood draw, the study looked at two additional independent replicas of 1 million unique cDNA reads for two donors, one aged 18 to 30 and the other aged 80 or older.

General study outcomes and caveats: As age increased, observed TCR beta diversity per million T cells dropped in a roughly linear way, and a significant reduction was already evident by age around 41. Bulk unsorted PBMC profiling prevented conclusive comparison of naive and antigen-experienced compartments. A strong correlation was found between observed TCR beta diversity and the percentage of naive T cells measured by flow cytometry. Compared with the aged group, more naive CD4+ T cells, fewer expanded clones and increased TCR diversity were shown by the long-lived group, suggesting age selection. Total diversity estimates from one million sequenced T cells were considered lower bounds and underestimates. Donor CMV infection status was unknown, potentially confounding age-related changes in expanded clonotypes.

The method behind the library was 5' RACE. Sequencing instrument: Illumina HiSeq 2500. The second PCR ran for about 7 to 11 cycles and used a J-beta primer mix along with a sample-barcoded 5' primer. A unique molecular identifier was introduced onto each TCR beta cDNA molecule by a template-switch 5' adaptor carrying 12 random nucleotides. Each sample yielded at least 2.5 million CDR3-containing paired-end reads. First-strand cDNA was synthesized from all RNA with the Mint cDNA synthesis kit, primed by a TRBC-specific oligonucleotide. Following uracil-DNA glycosylase treatment, all cDNA underwent a first 18-cycle PCR with the universal primers M1SS and BC2_uni_R. In the original analysis: For normalization, 1 million high-quality reads were randomly selected from each sample, with every read carrying a distinct molecular identifier. Reads with shared molecular identifiers were discarded instead of being binned into consensus sequences. CDR3 identification, clonotype clustering and error correction used MiTCR with a Q25 quality threshold and the strictest error-elimination algorithm. A nonparametric unseen species model with Euler transformation was used to estimate lower-bound total TCR beta diversity. The public reads were reprocessed in TCRdb via fastp at Q25 and MiXCR, keeping in-frame beta chains. Rows are unified per CDR3 protein, each entry keeping the most common DNA and genes. Here the V and J calls rest on TCRdb's processing, not on the authors' analysis. For this sample the table gives roughly 1.7 million distinct CDR3 sequences, of which around 36% were detected only once. The biggest ten clones account for roughly 10% of the sample.

The junction carries 9 bases between V and J, which are trimmed by 1 base and 0 bases respectively. CDR1 MGHRA and CDR2 YSYEKL are derived from the germline V gene. The CDR3 sequence holds 15 residues, the cysteine and phenylalanine included. Only the CDR3 part of the read is kept: 45 bases, read in frame from the first base. As to this clonotype: Its binding antigen is unknown. A much larger clone is a single base away; this may be a read error.

The roughly 39 donors, aged 6 to 90 years, were systemically healthy Caucasian individuals from Russia. Approximately 9 milliliters of peripheral blood were collected from each donor into EDTA-treated Vacutainer tubes. Ficoll-Paque density-gradient centrifugation was used to isolate PBMCs, with at least 6.5 million obtained per sample. Total RNA was extracted from PBMCs with Trizol reagent, with at least 5 micrograms obtained per sample. The percentages of naive CD45RAhigh/CD27high T cells were determined by flow cytometry on a PBMC aliquot from every donor. Sequencing was carried out using blood. The sequence derives from a woman aged 25-40 years in good health. The receptor chain draws on TRBV4-1 and TRBJ1-2; the D gene identity is not certain. Here is the DNA: TGCGCCAGCAGCCAAGGTGGGAAAACTAACTATGGCTACACCTTC. Its protein is CASSQGGKTNYGYTF.